The 3 T cell receptor beta chains in this list originate from one sample, sequenced in a study of blood T cell repertoires in COVID-19 (dated by TCRdb to between 2020 and 2021). Library prep was done by the immunoSEQ multiplex PCR assay. The immuneACCESS repertoire file appears here via TCRdb, limited to in-frame rearrangements. These files lack a portion of the clones; in checked studies, under half of the deficit traces to unresolved V genes, and the cause of the others is not known. Here the sample has about 330,000 clones; 70% to 90% occur a single time. Around 5.9% of the sample is taken by the ten largest. The sample taken for sequencing was PBMCs or T cells enriched from blood (not recorded which). These receptors all come from a woman between 25 and 40 years old who had recovered from COVID-19.

The chain joins TRBV6-5 to TRBJ2-7; 7 nucleotides agree with TRBD1. Trimming removed 0 bases from V and 4 bases from J; junction bases left unmatched: 6. CDR1 is MNHEY and CDR2 is SVGAGI in the germline V gene. This CDR3 region has 15 residues. The CDR3 loop is CASSYSQTGLYEQYF. CDR3 nucleotide sequence: TGTGCCAGCAGTTACTCGCAGACAGGGCTTTACGAGCAGTACTTC.

This clone was counted once. The genes are TRBV7-3 and TRBJ2-1, with 11 bases fitting TRBD2. The CDR3 sequence is 15 residues long. Germline V gives CDR1 SGHTA, CDR2 FQGTGA. V was clipped by 5 bases and J by 4 bases; unmatched bases: 4. The CDR3 protein is CASSPGTSGYNEQFF. The CDR3 nucleotides read TGTGCCAGCAGCCCGGGGACTAGCGGATACAATGAGCAGTTCTTC.

This chain connects TRBV3-1 (or the pseudogene TRBV3-2) to TRBJ2-3; the D gene is possibly TRBD1 (5 bases). Looked up from germline, CDR1 is LGHDT and CDR2 is YNNKEL (reference sequence). V lost 2 bases and J 5 bases, leaving 20 bases between the germline ends. CDR3 size: 17 residues. This chain's CDR3 is CASSQNFLSSRVDTQYF. CDR3 coding DNA: TGTGCCAGCAGCCAAAATTTCCTTTCTTCCAGGGTAGATACGCAGTATTTT.